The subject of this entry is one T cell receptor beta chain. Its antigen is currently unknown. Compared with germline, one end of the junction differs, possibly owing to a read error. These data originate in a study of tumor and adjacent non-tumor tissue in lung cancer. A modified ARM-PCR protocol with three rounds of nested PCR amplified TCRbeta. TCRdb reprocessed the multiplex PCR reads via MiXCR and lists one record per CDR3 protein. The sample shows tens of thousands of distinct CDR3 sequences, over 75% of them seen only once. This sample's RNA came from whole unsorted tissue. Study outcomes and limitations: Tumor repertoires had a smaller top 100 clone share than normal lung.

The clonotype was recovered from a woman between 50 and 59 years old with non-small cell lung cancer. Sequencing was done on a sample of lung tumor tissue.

The CDR3 nucleotides are TGTGCCAGCAGCCAAGATAGTGGTCAGTCCCAGCATTTT. This gives the protein CASSQDSGQSQHF. The V gene is TRBV4-2, the J gene TRBJ1-5; D is uncertain. Germline CDR1 LGHNA, CDR2 YNFKEQ. The CDR3 totals 13 residues.